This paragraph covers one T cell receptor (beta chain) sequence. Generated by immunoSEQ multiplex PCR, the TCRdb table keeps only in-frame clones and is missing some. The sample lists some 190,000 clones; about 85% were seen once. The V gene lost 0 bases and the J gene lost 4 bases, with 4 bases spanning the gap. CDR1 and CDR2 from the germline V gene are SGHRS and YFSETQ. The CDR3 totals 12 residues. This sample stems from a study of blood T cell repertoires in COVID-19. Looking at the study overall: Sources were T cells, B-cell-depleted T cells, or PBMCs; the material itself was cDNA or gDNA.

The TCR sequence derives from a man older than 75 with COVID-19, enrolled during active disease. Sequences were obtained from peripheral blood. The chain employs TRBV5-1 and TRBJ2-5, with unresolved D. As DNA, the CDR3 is TGCGCCAGCAGCTTGGCCGGAGAGACCCAGTACTTC. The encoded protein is CASSLAGETQYF.